A few counts support the clone carrying this T cell receptor beta chain. Its matching antigen is unknown. This sample was included in a study of beta chain features in type 1 diabetes. CDR3 length: 14 residues. V was cut by 7 bases and J by 2 bases, with 14 bases left in between. Per the germline V gene, CDR1 is SNHLY and CDR2 is FYNNEI. Study conclusions and caveats: Naive, central memory and Treg TCRB repertoires appeared more alike in patients than in healthy donors.

cDNA synthesis used the whole RNA isolate, giving expressed TCRB sequences. This table comes from immunoSEQ multiplex PCR, and its TCRdb copy is limited to in-frame clones, with some not included. The data show hundreds of thousands of clones, around 68% seen once. The clonotype originates from a man aged 25-45 years in good health. The sequenced material came from naive CD4+ T cells from blood. The chain links TRBV2 to TRBJ1-2, with no clear D. DNA of the CDR3: TGTGCCAGCAAGTCGGCTAGAGGGAACTATGGCTACACCTTC. The encoded protein is CASKSARGNYGYTF.